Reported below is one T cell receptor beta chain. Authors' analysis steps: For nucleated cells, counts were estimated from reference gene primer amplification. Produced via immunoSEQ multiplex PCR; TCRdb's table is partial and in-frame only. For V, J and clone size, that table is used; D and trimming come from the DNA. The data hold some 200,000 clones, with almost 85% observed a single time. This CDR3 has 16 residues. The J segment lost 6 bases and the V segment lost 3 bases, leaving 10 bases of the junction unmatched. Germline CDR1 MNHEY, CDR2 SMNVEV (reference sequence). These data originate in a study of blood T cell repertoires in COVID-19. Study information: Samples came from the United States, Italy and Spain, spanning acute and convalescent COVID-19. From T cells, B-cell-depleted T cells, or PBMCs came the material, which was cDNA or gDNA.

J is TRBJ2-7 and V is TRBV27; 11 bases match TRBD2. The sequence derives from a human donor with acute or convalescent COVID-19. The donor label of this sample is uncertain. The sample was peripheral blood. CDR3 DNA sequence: TGTGCCAGCAGTTTTAACTCACTAGCGGGAGTAGTCGAGCAGTACTTC. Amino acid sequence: CASSFNSLAGVVEQYF.